What follows are 9 T cell receptor beta chains derived from one specimen sequenced in a study of cytomegalovirus exposure and HLA in healthy donors. The PCR contained 60 Vbeta and 13 Jbeta primers. The assay was immunoSEQ multiplex PCR, and TCRdb's table has in-frame clones only and misses some. The clone table shows 50,000 or so clones, with the ten largest holding approximately 8.9%. Sequenced: PBMCs. The receptors stem from a man aged 45-60 years in good health and CMV-seropositive.

This chain links TRBV2 with TRBJ2-1; 10 bases agree with TRBD2. Germline V gene lookup returns CDR1 SNHLY and CDR2 FYNNEI. V gave up 0 bases and J gave up 6 bases; unmatched junction bases: 5. This CDR3 is 16 amino acids long. CDR3 in amino acids: CASSEARSGGANEQFF. For the CDR3, the DNA is TGTGCCAGCAGTGAAGCGCGAAGCGGGGGGGCCAATGAGCAGTTCTTC.

CDR3 coding DNA: TGTGCCAGCAGTTACGGCCAATTCATGAACACTGAAGCTTTCTTT. Translated, it gives CASSYGQFMNTEAFF. The V gene is TRBV6-5, the J gene TRBJ1-1; D is undetermined. The germline V and J ends were trimmed by 2 bases and 0 bases, with 10 bases remaining between them. Per germline, CDR1 MNHEY and CDR2 SVGAGI. There are 15 residues in the CDR3.

V is TRBV18 and J is TRBJ2-1; tentatively, D is TRBD2 (5 bases). Germline-derived CDR1 and CDR2 are KGHSH and LQKENI. Trimming left V 2 bases short and J 5 bases short, with 19 bases between. The CDR3 is made up of 17 amino acids. CDR3 residues: CASSPYPPGRGNNEQFF. The CDR3 nucleotides read TGTGCCAGCTCACCATACCCCCCGGGGAGAGGGAACAATGAGCAGTTCTTC.

The rearrangement uses TRBV6-6 and TRBJ1-5; 7 bases align to TRBD1. Germline V gene data show CDR1 as MNHNY and CDR2 as SVGAGI (reference sequence). This CDR3 comprises 14 residues. The trim removed 4 bases at V and 6 bases at J, leaving 6 bases unmatched. The CDR3 sequence: CASSSGQAGQPQHF. DNA for the CDR3: TGTGCCAGCAGTTCCGGACAGGCTGGTCAGCCCCAGCATTTT.

CDR3 DNA: TGCGCCAGCAGCCAAGAGAGAAGGTCCGGAGGGGAAAAACTGTTTTTT. Amino acids: CASSQERRSGGEKLFF. The V and J genes are TRBV4-3 and TRBJ1-4; D unresolved. Looked up from germline, CDR1 is LGHNA and CDR2 is YSLEER. The CDR3 loop spans 16 amino acids. Trimming took off 0 bases at V and 8 bases at J, with 16 bases between the two ends.

The chain links TRBV4-3 to TRBJ1-2, with 7 positions matching TRBD1. V lost 0 bases and J lost 3; bases outside the gene matches: 7. CDR3 length equals 16 residues. Germline-derived CDR1 and CDR2 are LGHNA and YSLEER. The CDR3 loop reads CASSQDYRGGDYGYTF. In nucleotides, the CDR3 is TGCGCCAGCAGCCAAGACTACAGGGGAGGAGACTATGGCTACACCTTC.

The rearrangement links TRBV20-1 to TRBJ2-7; no definite D call. The CDR3 is 11 amino acids. V lost 7 bases, J lost 3 bases, and 10 bases lay in between. The germline CDR1 and CDR2 sequences are DFQATT and SNEGSKA (reference sequence). The CDR3 sequence is CSVPVGYEQYF. The CDR3 DNA sequence: TGCAGTGTCCCGGTCGGCTACGAGCAGTACTTC.

The chain recombines TRBV5-5 with TRBJ2-7, with D maybe TRBD2 (6 bases). Trimming removed 2 bases from V and 1 base from J, with 16 bases in between. The CDR3 extends over 16 amino acids. Germline V lookup: CDR1 SGHKS, CDR2 YYEKEE (reference sequence). Here the CDR3 reads CASSFNSGLGSYEQYF. In DNA, the CDR3 is TGTGCCAGCAGCTTTAATAGCGGACTGGGATCCTACGAGCAGTACTTC.

Turning to this clone: The junction departs from the called germline gene at one end, perhaps through a read error. V usage is TRBV19 and J usage is TRBJ2-1; TRBD2 agrees at 7 bases. The CDR3 has 14 amino acids. Germline V CDR1 and CDR2: LNHDA, SQIVND (reference sequence). The CDR3 spells CASRAGASDNEQFF. The DNA for the CDR3 is TGTGCCAGTAGGGCGGGAGCCTCCGACAATGAGCAGTTCTTC. The complete variable domain, with remaining parts taken from reference TRBV19 and TRBJ2-1, reads DGGITQSPKYLFRKEGQNVTLSCEQNLNHDAMYWYRQDPGQGLRLIYYSQIVNDFQKGDIAEGYSVSREKKESFPLTVTSAQKNPTAFYLCASRAGASDNEQFFGPGTRLTVL.